This T cell receptor (beta chain) is from a study of cytomegalovirus exposure and HLA in healthy donors. In the case of this clone: Its antigen is not identified.

Overall study results and limits: The study dropped some indistinguishable V segments, TRBV6-2 and TRBV6-3 among them. HLA alleles showed associations with 16,951 TCR beta sequences in a later analysis, at a 0.05 false discovery rate.

V was trimmed by 1 base and J by 12 bases, leaving 18 bases between them. Germline loops: CDR1 MNHNS, CDR2 SASEGT. The CDR3 runs 14 residues. The PCR made use of 60 Vbeta and 13 Jbeta primers. TCRdb's table, derived via immunoSEQ multiplex PCR, lists solely in-frame clones and lacks some. The sample carries tens of thousands of clones, 70% to 85% recorded once. The chain is built from TRBV6-1 and TRBJ2-5, with a possible D match to TRBD1 (6 bases). Sequencing used PBMCs. This clonotype originated in a man aged 45-60 years in good health and CMV-seronegative. The CDR3: CASSEGGLARAKYF. Written as DNA, the CDR3 is TGTGCCAGCAGTGAAGGGGGGCTAGCCCGAGCCAAGTACTTC.